The 3 T cell receptor beta chains below were found in one sample sequenced in a study of type 1 regulatory T cells. TCRdb re-analysed the reads in MiXCR, keeping a single row per CDR3 protein. The sample consists of approximately 97,000 distinct CDR3 sequences, roughly 31% of them appearing once. Sequencing was carried out using CD4+ T cells, either the whole sample or a sorted fraction (not recorded which). The source of these receptors is a human donor in good health.

The chain links TRBV7-2 to TRBJ2-7; D gene uncertain. Germline V gives CDR1 SGHTA, CDR2 FQGNSA. The CDR3 length is 16 residues. V shed 1 base and J shed 4 bases, with 17 bases lying between them. The CDR3 coding sequence is TGTGCCAGCAGCTTAGGATCTGTGGGGTTAATGTACGAGCAGTACTTC. It codes for CASSLGSVGLMYEQYF.

V usage is TRBV9 and J usage is TRBJ2-2; possibly TRBD1 or TRBD2 for D (6 bases each). CDR3 length: 16 residues. Trimming stripped 0 bases from V and 6 bases from J, with 15 bases between. CDR1 and CDR2 from the germline V gene are SGDLS and YYNGEE. DNA of the CDR3: TGTGCCAGCAGCGTAGTCTCCGGGGGCGGATCCGGGGAGCTGTTTTTT. The encoded protein is CASSVVSGGGSGELFF. Supplemented by reference TRBV9 and TRBJ2-2, the full variable domain reads DSGVTQTPKHLITATGQRVTLRCSPRSGDLSVYWYQQSLDQGLQFLIQYYNGEERAKGNILERFSAQQFPDLHSELNLSSLELGDSALYFCASSVVSGGGSGELFFGEGSRLTVL.

V usage is TRBV19 and J usage is TRBJ2-7; the match to TRBD2 covers 13 bases. The CDR3 is 13 amino acids. The V gene end was trimmed by 8 bases and the J gene end by 5 bases; junction bases not matched to a gene: 3. Germline assignment: CDR1 LNHDA and CDR2 SQIVND (reference sequence). The CDR3 DNA follows: TGTGCCAGTTCCGGGACTAGCGGGGACGAGCAGTACTTC. This gives the protein CASSGTSGDEQYF.